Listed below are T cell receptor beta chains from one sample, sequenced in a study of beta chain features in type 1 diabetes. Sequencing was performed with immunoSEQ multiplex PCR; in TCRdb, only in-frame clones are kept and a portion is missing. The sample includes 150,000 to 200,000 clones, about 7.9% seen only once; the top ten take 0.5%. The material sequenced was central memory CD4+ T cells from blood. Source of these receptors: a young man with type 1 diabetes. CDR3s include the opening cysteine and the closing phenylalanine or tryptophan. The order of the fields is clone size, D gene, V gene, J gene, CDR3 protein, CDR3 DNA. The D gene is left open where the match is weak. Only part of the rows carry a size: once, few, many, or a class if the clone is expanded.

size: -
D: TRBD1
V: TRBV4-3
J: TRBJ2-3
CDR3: CASSQGQGSTDTQYF
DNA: TGCGCCAGCAGCCAGGGACAGGGAAGCACAGATACGCAGTATTTT

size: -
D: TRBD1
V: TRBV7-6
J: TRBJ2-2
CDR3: CASSLGRGRMKNTGELFF
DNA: TGTGCCAGCAGCTTAGGCAGGGGGCGCATGAAGAACACCGGGGAGCTGTTTTTT

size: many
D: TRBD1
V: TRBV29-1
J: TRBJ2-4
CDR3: CSVEVGQNIQYF
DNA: TGCAGCGTTGAGGTGGGACAGAACATTCAGTACTTC

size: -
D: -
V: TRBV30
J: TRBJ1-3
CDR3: CAWSTGGGNTIYF
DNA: TGTGCCTGGAGTACAGGCGGCGGAAACACCATATATTTT

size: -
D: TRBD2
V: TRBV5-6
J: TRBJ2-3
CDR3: CASSWKVLAGDEDTQYF
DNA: TGTGCCAGCAGCTGGAAGGTACTAGCGGGGGACGAAGATACGCAGTATTTT

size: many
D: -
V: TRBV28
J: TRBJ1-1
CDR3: CASSGDTNTEAFF
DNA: TGTGCCAGCAGTGGGGACACGAACACTGAAGCTTTCTTT

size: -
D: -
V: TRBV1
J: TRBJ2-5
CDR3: CTSSQEGSSRLAGGLETQYF
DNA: TGCACCAGCAGCCAAGAGGGGAGTAGTAGGTTAGCGGGGGGGCTAGAGACCCAGTACTTC

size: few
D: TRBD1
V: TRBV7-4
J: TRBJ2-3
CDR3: CASSSKTGGGRTDTQYF
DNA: TGTGCCAGCAGCTCCAAAACAGGGGGCGGTAGGACAGATACGCAGTATTTT

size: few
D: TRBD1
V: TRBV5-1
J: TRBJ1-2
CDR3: CASSLDRGSYGYTF
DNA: TGCGCCAGCAGCCTGGACAGGGGGAGCTATGGCTACACCTTC

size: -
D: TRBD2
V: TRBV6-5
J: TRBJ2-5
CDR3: CASSEAGRTQYF
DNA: TGTGCCAGCAGTGAAGCGGGGCGGACCCAGTACTTC

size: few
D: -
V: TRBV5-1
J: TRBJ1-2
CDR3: CASSDSFYGYTF
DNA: TGCGCCAGCAGCGACAGTTTCTATGGCTACACCTTC

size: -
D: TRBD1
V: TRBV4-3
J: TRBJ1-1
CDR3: CASSHGPGTGFEAFF
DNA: TGCGCCAGCAGCCACGGTCCCGGGACAGGGTTTGAAGCTTTCTTT

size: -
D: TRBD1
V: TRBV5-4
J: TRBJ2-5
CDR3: CASSFQGAGETQYF
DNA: TGTGCCAGCAGCTTCCAGGGGGCTGGGGAGACCCAGTACTTC

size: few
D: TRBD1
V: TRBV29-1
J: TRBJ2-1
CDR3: CSVDTPGGSYNEQFF
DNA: TGCAGCGTTGACACCCCAGGGGGATCCTACAATGAGCAGTTCTTC

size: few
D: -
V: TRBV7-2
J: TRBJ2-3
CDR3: CASSASTVRTAEYF
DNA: TGTGCCAGCAGCGCCTCCACGGTCAGGACAGCGGAGTATTTT

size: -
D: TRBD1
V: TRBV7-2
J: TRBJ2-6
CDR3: CASRPGTGVAGANVLTF
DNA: TGTGCCAGCAGGCCCGGGACAGGGGTAGCTGGGGCCAACGTCCTGACTTTC

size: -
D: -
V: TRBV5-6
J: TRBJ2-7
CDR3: CASSLTGGDPYEQYF
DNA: TGTGCCAGCAGCTTGACGGGGGGCGACCCTTACGAGCAGTACTTC

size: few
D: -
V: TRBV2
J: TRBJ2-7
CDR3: CASRETGSGRSYEQYF
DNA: TGTGCCAGCAGGGAAACGGGGTCAGGCCGCTCCTACGAGCAGTACTTC

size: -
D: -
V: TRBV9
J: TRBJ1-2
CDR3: CASSVALNPSGGYTF
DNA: TGTGCCAGCAGCGTAGCCCTAAACCCCTCGGGGGGCTACACCTTC

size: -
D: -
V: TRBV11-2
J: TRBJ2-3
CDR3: CASSLGTRDTQYF
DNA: TGTGCCAGCAGCTTAGGAACAAGAGATACGCAGTATTTT

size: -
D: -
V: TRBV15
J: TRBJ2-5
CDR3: CATSRGADQETQYF
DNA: TGTGCCACCAGCAGAGGGGCAGACCAAGAGACCCAGTACTTC

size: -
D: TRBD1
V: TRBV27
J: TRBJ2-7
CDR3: CASSLPGQGASEQYF
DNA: TGTGCCAGCAGCCTTCCGGGACAGGGGGCGAGTGAGCAGTACTTC

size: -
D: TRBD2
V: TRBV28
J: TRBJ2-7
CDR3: CASSQGLAGDEQYF
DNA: TGTGCCAGCAGTCAAGGACTAGCGGGAGACGAGCAGTACTTC

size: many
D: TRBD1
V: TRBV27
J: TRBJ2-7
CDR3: CASSLYAGQGYEQYF
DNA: TGTGCCAGCAGTTTATACGCCGGACAGGGGTACGAGCAGTACTTC

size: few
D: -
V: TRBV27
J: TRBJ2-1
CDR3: CASSSVVGNEQFF
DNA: TGTGCCAGCAGTTCTGTTGTCGGGAACGAGCAGTTCTTC

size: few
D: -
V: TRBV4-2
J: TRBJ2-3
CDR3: CASSLSSGPRTDTQYF
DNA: TGTGCCAGCAGCTTATCATCGGGTCCTCGCACAGATACGCAGTATTTT

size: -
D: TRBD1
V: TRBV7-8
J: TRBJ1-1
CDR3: CASSRTGTGANTEAFF
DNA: TGTGCCAGCAGCAGAACCGGGACAGGGGCGAACACTGAAGCTTTCTTT

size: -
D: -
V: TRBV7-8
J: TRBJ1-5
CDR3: CASSPDLTGFEPQHF
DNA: TGTGCCAGCAGCCCAGATCTGACAGGTTTCGAGCCCCAGCATTTT

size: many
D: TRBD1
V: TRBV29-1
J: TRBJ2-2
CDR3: CSVGTRQGSGELFF
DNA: TGCAGCGTCGGGACGCGACAGGGGTCAGGGGAGCTGTTTTTT

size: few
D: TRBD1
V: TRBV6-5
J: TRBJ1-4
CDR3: CASSSRGAGEKLFF
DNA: TGTGCCAGCAGTTCCAGGGGGGCTGGCGAAAAACTGTTTTTT

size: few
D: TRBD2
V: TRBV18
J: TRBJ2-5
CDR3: CASSPGLAGGPGQETQYF
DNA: TGTGCCAGCTCACCGGGACTAGCGGGGGGACCTGGTCAAGAGACCCAGTACTTC

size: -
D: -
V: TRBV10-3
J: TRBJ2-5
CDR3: CASSEFTVGETQYF
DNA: TGTGCCAGCAGTGAATTCACAGTCGGAGAGACCCAGTACTTC

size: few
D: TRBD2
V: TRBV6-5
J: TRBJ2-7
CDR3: CASSYSGGDSYEQYF
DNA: TGTGCCAGCAGTTATTCCGGGGGGGACTCCTACGAGCAGTACTTC

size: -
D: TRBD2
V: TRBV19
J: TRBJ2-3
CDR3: CASSTWTSWDTDTQYF
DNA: TGTGCCAGTAGTACTTGGACTAGTTGGGACACAGATACGCAGTATTTT

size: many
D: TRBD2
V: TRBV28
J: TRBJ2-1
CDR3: CASRSYSGRAYNEQFF
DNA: TGTGCCAGCAGATCCTATAGCGGGAGGGCCTACAATGAGCAGTTCTTC

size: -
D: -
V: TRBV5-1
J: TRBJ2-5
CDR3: CASSLVGAGQETQYF
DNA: TGCGCCAGCAGCTTGGTTGGGGCAGGCCAAGAGACCCAGTACTTC

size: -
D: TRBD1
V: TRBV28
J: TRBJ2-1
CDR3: CASRGMGQGTYNEQFF
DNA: TGTGCCAGCAGAGGTATGGGACAGGGGACCTACAATGAGCAGTTCTTC

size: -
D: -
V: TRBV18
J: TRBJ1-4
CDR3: CASSSRGSEQEKLFF
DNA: TGTGCCAGCTCATCCAGGGGCTCAGAACAGGAAAAACTGTTTTTT

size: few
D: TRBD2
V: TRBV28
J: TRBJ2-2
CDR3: CASTLGRGKSGELFF
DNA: TGTGCCAGCACTTTGGGGCGGGGGAAATCCGGGGAGCTGTTTTTT

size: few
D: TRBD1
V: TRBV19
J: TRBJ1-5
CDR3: CASSHGTGGNQPQHF
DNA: TGTGCCAGTAGTCATGGGACAGGGGGCAATCAGCCCCAGCATTTT

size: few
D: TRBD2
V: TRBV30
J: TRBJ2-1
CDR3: CAFRGGRAAEQFF
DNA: TGTGCCTTCCGGGGCGGGAGGGCCGCTGAGCAGTTCTTC

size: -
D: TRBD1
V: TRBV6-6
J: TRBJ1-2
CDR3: CASSLPGQGMNGYTF
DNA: TGTGCCAGCAGCTTACCGGGACAGGGTATGAATGGCTACACCTTC

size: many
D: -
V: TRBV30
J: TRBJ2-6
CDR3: CAWSGGGSGANVLTF
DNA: TGTGCCTGGAGCGGGGGTGGCTCTGGGGCCAACGTCCTGACTTTC

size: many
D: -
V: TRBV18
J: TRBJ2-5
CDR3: CASSQKETQYF
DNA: TGTGCCAGCTCTCAAAAAGAGACCCAGTACTTC

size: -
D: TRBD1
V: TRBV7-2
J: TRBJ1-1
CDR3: CASSPGQWNTEAFF
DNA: TGTGCCAGCAGCCCGGGACAGTGGAACACTGAAGCTTTCTTT

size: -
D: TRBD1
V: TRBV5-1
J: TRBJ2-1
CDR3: CASSFAGTGVLDEQFF
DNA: TGCGCCAGCAGCTTCGCCGGGACAGGGGTTTTGGATGAGCAGTTCTTC

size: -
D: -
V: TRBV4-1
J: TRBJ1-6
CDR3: CASSRAAGSYNSPLHF
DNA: TGCGCCAGCAGCCGGGCAGCTGGCTCCTATAATTCACCCCTCCACTTT

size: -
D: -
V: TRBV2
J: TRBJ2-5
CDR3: CASSQGETQYF
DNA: TGTGCCAGCTCTCAGGGAGAGACCCAGTACTTC

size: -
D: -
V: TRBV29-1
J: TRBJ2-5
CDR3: CSVDFGVLETQYF
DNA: TGCAGCGTGGATTTCGGGGTACTGGAGACCCAGTACTTC

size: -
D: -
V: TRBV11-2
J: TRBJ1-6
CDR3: CASSPDSSYNSPLHF
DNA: TGTGCCAGCAGCCCTGATAGCTCCTATAATTCACCCCTCCACTTT